This TCR beta chain was recovered during a study of identical twins. General study points: A lower insertion count was a feature of abundant cord blood beta clonotypes, with no such feature in memory repertoires. The conclusions drew on cross-sectional statistical analysis instead of tracking the same donors.

Notes on this clonotype: Antigen unknown.

Each donor (without exception) was a healthy Caucasian. The CDR3 totals 15 residues. V lost 7 bases, J lost 4 bases, and 12 bases stayed unmatched. The germline CDR1 and CDR2 sequences are SNHLY and FYNNEI. The cDNA had a unique molecular identifier and a template-switch universal primer site. Via MiXCR, TCRdb re-called the 5' RACE reads, giving one row per CDR3 protein. The sample has roughly 1,500,000 distinct CDR3 sequences, less than 35% seen once. What was sequenced was cord blood. The TCR was taken from a newborn girl in good health. The V call is TRBV2, the J call TRBJ2-5, with TRBD2 identical over 7 bases. The CDR3 DNA sequence: TGTGCCAGCAACCCCTACAGCGGGGTAAGAGAGACCCAGTACTTC. Translating it yields CASNPYSGVRETQYF.